This TCR beta chain derives from a study of shared clonotypes between healthy human individuals. Study-wide findings and caveats: Estimated richness was generally greater in naive than memory subsets. Apart from blood, nothing was sampled; tissue repertoires likely differ. Sequencing of the sorted subsets was shown by rarefaction to be incomplete despite large depth.

Germline V gene sequence: CDR1 SNHLY, CDR2 FYNNEI. CDR3 size: 14 residues. The ends were cut back, 7 bases at V and 6 bases at J, with 18 bases in the middle. Worth noting for this clone: Its cognate antigen is unknown.

The input for sorted-subset replicate PCRs was approximately 190 ng DNA, about 29,000 T cell genomes. Libraries were prepared by immunoSEQ multiplex PCR; TCRdb keeps only in-frame clonotypes and omits some of them. The data hold 1,500,000 or so clones, with roughly 96% observed a single time. This receptor was obtained from a man in his thirties or forties in good health. This chain uses TRBV2 with TRBJ1-1; D is undetermined. The sequenced sample was naive CD4+ T cells sorted from blood. Noted subset: CD45RA+ positively selected. CDR3 nucleotides: TGTGCCAGCACCCCCTGGCGGCCGTCGCCTGAAGCTTTCTTT. It encodes CASTPWRPSPEAFF.